Shown below are 23 T cell receptor beta chains from a single sample sequenced in a study of blood T cell repertoires in COVID-19. The data were produced by immunoSEQ multiplex PCR, yet TCRdb's version contains in-frame clones alone and is incomplete. The data show roughly 100,000 clones, with about 86% seen just once and approximately 4% held by the top ten. The sequenced material came from peripheral blood. These receptors were taken from a man aged 55-75 years with acute or convalescent COVID-19.

This clone was picked up a small number of times. The DNA of the CDR3 is TGTGCCAGTAGTATATCCCCTCTATTTTCGATCGAAAAACTGTTTTTT. Amino acids: CASSISPLFSIEKLFF. The chain recombines TRBV19 with TRBJ1-4; D is undetermined. In germline, CDR1 is LNHDA, CDR2 SQIVND (reference sequence). The V end was cut by 2 bases, the J end by 8 bases, with 18 bases between. The CDR3 runs to 16 residues.

The chain employs TRBV11-2 and TRBJ2-1; 7 bases fit TRBD2. CDR3 size: 15 residues. Trimming took 8 bases from V and 4 from J; bases not matched to a gene: 11. Per germline, CDR1 SGHAT and CDR2 FQNNGV. Here the CDR3 reads CASFGEGGQYNEQFF. As DNA, the CDR3 is TGTGCCAGCTTCGGGGAGGGAGGGCAGTACAATGAGCAGTTCTTC.

The CDR3 DNA is TGTGCCAGCAGTTTACTCGAAAGCTCACCCCTCCACTTT. Amino acid sequence: CASSLLESSPLHF. The chain joins TRBV12-3 or TRBV12-4 to TRBJ1-6; D gene uncertain. With 2 bases removed from V and 10 bases from J, the gap between germline ends came to 9 bases. This CDR3 has 13 amino acids.

The chain recombines TRBV19 with TRBJ1-4; possible D gene TRBD1, 6 bases. The length of the CDR3 is 16 residues. The germline gives CDR1 LNHDA, CDR2 SQIVND (reference sequence). The V gene lost 3 bases and the J gene lost 8 bases, with 19 bases spanning the gap. The CDR3 region is CASSMRTASSHEKLFF. The CDR3, as DNA: TGTGCCAGTAGTATGAGGACAGCCAGTTCCCACGAAAAACTGTTTTTT.

The chain employs TRBV12-3 or TRBV12-4 and TRBJ2-1; TRBD1 agrees at 8 bases. J was trimmed by 12 bases and V by 5 bases; bases with no gene match: 9. The CDR3 sequence is 13 residues long. CDR3 sequence reads: CASSTDRGRGQFF. In DNA form, the CDR3 reads TGTGCCAGCAGTACAGACAGGGGTAGAGGGCAGTTCTTC.

The V and J genes are TRBV6-5 and TRBJ1-4; D is unresolved. V lost 3 bases, J lost 8 bases, and 19 bases lay in between. The germline CDR1 and CDR2 sequences are MNHEY and SVGAGI. This CDR3 comprises 16 residues. CDR3 in amino acids: CASSYGKGLEDEKLFF. Here the CDR3 DNA reads TGTGCCAGCAGTTATGGAAAAGGATTGGAGGACGAAAAACTGTTTTTT.

A single count supports this clone. This chain joins TRBV14 and TRBJ1-1; tentatively, D is TRBD1 (5 bases). V shed 6 bases and J shed 4 bases, with 18 bases lying between them. The CDR3 covers 15 residues. Germline V gene data show CDR1 as SGHDN and CDR2 as FVKESK. DNA for the CDR3: TGTGCCAGCAGTCGCCTACCGACAGTCCCCACTGAAGCTTTCTTT. Its protein is CASSRLPTVPTEAFF.

CDR3 in amino acids: CASSRGGAKNIQYF. As DNA, the CDR3 is TGTGCCAGCAGTAGAGGAGGGGCCAAAAACATTCAGTACTTC. V and J are TRBV25-1 and TRBJ2-4, with D perhaps matching TRBD2 (6 bases). Germline CDR1 is MGHDK and CDR2 is SYGVNS. V lost 5 bases, J lost 1 base, and 9 bases lay in between. There are 14 residues in the CDR3.

This clone has more than one count but fewer than ten. This chain links TRBV9 with TRBJ1-3; D is uncertain. The CDR3 consists of 14 residues. V lost 3 bases and J lost 3, with 10 bases in between. Germline values: CDR1 SGDLS, CDR2 YYNGEE. The CDR3 reads CASSGPQDGNTIYF. CDR3 nucleotide sequence: TGTGCCAGCAGCGGGCCCCAGGATGGAAACACCATATATTTT.

V is TRBV9 and J is TRBJ1-2; D gene unclear. Germline CDR1 reads SGDLS; CDR2 reads YYNGEE. The CDR3 length is 15 residues. Trimming left V 4 bases short and J 5 bases short, with 18 bases between. The CDR3 bases are TGTGCCAGCAGCCCCACTGCGTCGTGGTTGTATGGCTACACCTTC. Its translation: CASSPTASWLYGYTF.

The gene calls are TRBV28 and TRBJ2-2; possibly TRBD1 for D (6 bases). This CDR3 contains 14 residues. The V end was cut by 2 bases, the J end by 9 bases, with 13 bases between. Germline V gives CDR1 MDHEN, CDR2 SYDVKM. The CDR3 nucleotides read TGTGCCAGCAGTTTAAGGCAGGGGCCCAGGGAGCTGTTTTTT. Its protein product is CASSLRQGPRELFF.

For the CDR3, the DNA is TGTGCCACCAGCAGAGAAGGGAGGACTAGCAGTACGCAGTATTTT. It is translated as CATSREGRTSSTQYF. The J gene is TRBJ2-3, the V gene TRBV15, with TRBD2 identical over 8 bases. V lost 0 bases and J lost 8; bases outside the gene matches: 7. In germline, CDR1 is LNHNV, CDR2 YYDKDF (reference sequence). The CDR3 length is 15 residues.

The chain is built from TRBV7-9 and TRBJ2-1; weak D call: TRBD2 (5 bases). Looked up from germline, CDR1 is SEHNR and CDR2 is FQNEAQ (reference sequence). Between the trimmed V and J ends, which lost 3 bases and 6 bases, there was a span of 21 bases. This CDR3 has 17 amino acids. CDR3 sequence (DNA): TGTGCCAGCAGCTTGTTTTTGTCTGGCGGGTCCGGCAATGAGCAGTTCTTC. This gives the protein CASSLFLSGGSGNEQFF.

The V and J genes are TRBV6-2 or TRBV6-3 and TRBJ2-7; tentative D call: TRBD1 (5 bases). V was shortened by 2 bases and J by 1 base, with 15 bases between the two germline ends. Looked up from germline, CDR1 is MNHEY and CDR2 is SVGEGT. This CDR3 region has 16 residues. CDR3 DNA sequence: TGTGCCAGCAGTTACAACGCAGGGTTGGAATCCTACGAGCAGTACGTC. Translated: CASSYNAGLESYEQYV.

This chain joins TRBV5-1 and TRBJ1-2; possibly TRBD1 for D (5 bases). Per the germline V gene, CDR1 is SGHRS and CDR2 is YFSETQ. The CDR3 runs 14 residues. Between the trimmed V and J ends, which lost 4 bases and 8 bases, there was a span of 18 bases. The CDR3 DNA follows: TGCGCCAGCAGCGCGAACATCGGGGGAGAAGGCTACACCTTC. Translating gives CASSANIGGEGYTF.

This clone was recorded a few times. This chain joins TRBV6-5 and TRBJ1-6; possible D gene TRBD1, 6 bases. Deletions cut 8 bases from V and 7 bases from J, with 18 bases between. This CDR3 has 15 residues. Germline V gene sequence: CDR1 MNHEY, CDR2 SVGAGI. The DNA of the CDR3 is TGTGCCAGCGGCCGTGGTGGGGGCGGGAATTCACCCCTCCACTTT. This codes for CASGRGGGGNSPLHF.

The genes are TRBV27 and TRBJ2-5; 11 nucleotides align to TRBD1. V shed 5 bases, J shed 6 bases, and the junction held 5 bases outside the gene matches. The CDR3 sequence is 14 residues long. Germline CDR1 and CDR2: MNHEY and SMNVEV (reference sequence). The CDR3 spells CASSAGTGGQTQYF. CDR3 DNA sequence: TGTGCCAGCAGTGCGGGGACAGGGGGGCAGACCCAGTACTTC.

This chain uses TRBV12-5 with TRBJ1-6, with no clear D. Trimming took 3 bases from V and 8 from J, leaving 5 bases between them. CDR1 LGHNT and CDR2 FRNRAP come from the germline V gene. The CDR3 is made up of 12 amino acids. As DNA, the CDR3 is TGTGCTAGTGGTTTACTCGATTCACCCCTCCACTTT. Translation gives CASGLLDSPLHF.

The chain carries TRBV5-6 and TRBJ2-1; 7 bases map to TRBD2. Germline CDR1 SGHDT, CDR2 YYEEEE. Trimming cost V 3 bases and J 9 bases; bases outside gene matches: 0. This CDR3 is 11 amino acids long. CDR3 loop: CASSSGGEQFF. CDR3 nucleotide sequence: TGTGCCAGCAGCTCGGGGGGTGAGCAGTTCTTC.

The chain employs TRBV12-3 or TRBV12-4 and TRBJ1-1; D may be TRBD1 (5 bases). V was trimmed by 2 bases and J by 5 bases, leaving 9 bases between them. This CDR3 region has 13 residues. The CDR3 nucleotides are TGTGCCAGCAGTTTAAGGGCAGGGACTGAAGCTTTCTTT. Encoded protein: CASSLRAGTEAFF.

The gene calls are TRBV5-1 and TRBJ1-2; perhaps TRBD1 as D (5 bases). CDR1 SGHRS and CDR2 YFSETQ come from the germline V gene. There are 14 residues in the CDR3. V was clipped by 5 bases and J by 4 bases, with 15 bases between them. CDR3 sequence reads: CASRSVQGSYGYTF. CDR3 DNA sequence: TGCGCCAGCAGGTCCGTGCAGGGAAGCTATGGCTACACCTTC.

The rearrangement uses TRBV19 and TRBJ1-4; 9 bases line up with TRBD1. V lost 6 bases, J lost 8 bases, and 4 bases stayed unmatched. Germline lookup yields CDR1 LNHDA and CDR2 SQIVND (reference sequence). The length of the CDR3 is 13 residues. The CDR3 bases are TGTGCCAGTAGGGAAGGACAGGGGGAAAAACTGTTTTTT. Translating gives CASREGQGEKLFF.

The V call is TRBV11-3, the J call TRBJ2-3; 9 positions match TRBD2. CDR1 and CDR2 from the germline V gene are SGHNT and YENEEA. Losses at the gene ends were 0 bases for V and 10 bases for J; bases not matched to a gene: 8. The CDR3 sequence is 15 residues long. This chain's CDR3 is CASSLESSGKVPQYF. The DNA for the CDR3 is TGTGCCAGCAGCTTAGAGTCTAGCGGGAAAGTTCCGCAGTATTTT.